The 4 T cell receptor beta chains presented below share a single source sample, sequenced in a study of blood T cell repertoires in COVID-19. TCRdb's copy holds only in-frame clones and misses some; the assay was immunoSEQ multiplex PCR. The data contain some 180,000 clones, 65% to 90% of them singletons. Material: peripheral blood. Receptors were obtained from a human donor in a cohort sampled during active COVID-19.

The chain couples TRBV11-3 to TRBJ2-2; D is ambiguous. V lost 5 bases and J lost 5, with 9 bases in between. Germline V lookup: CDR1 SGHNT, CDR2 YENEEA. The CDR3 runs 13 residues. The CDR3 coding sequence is TGTGCCAGCAGCCTTGAGAGGACCGGGGAGCTGTTTTTT. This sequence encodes CASSLERTGELFF.

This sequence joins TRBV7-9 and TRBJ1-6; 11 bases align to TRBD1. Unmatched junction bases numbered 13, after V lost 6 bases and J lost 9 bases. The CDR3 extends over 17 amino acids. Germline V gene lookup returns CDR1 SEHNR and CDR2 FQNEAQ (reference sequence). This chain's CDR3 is CASSSGQGAVRSSPLHF. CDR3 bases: TGTGCCAGCAGTTCCGGACAGGGGGCCGTTCGGAGTTCACCCCTCCACTTT.

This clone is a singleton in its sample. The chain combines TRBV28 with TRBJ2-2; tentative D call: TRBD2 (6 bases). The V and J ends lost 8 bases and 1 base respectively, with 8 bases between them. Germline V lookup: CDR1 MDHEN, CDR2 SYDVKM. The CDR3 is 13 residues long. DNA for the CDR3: TGTGCCAGCTGGGGGGAGAACACCGGGGAGCTGTTTTTT. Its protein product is CASWGENTGELFF.

CDR3 sequence: CASSVGTGNEKLFF. For the CDR3, the DNA is TGTGCCAGCAGTGTCGGGACAGGGAATGAAAAACTGTTTTTT. The chain is built from TRBV27 and TRBJ1-4, with 9 bases fitting TRBD1. Germline V CDR1 and CDR2: MNHEY, SMNVEV (reference sequence). The CDR3 sequence is 14 residues long. V dropped 5 bases and J dropped 5; count of bases not matched to a gene: 3. The variable domain in full, with the rest retrieved from reference TRBV27 and TRBJ1-4, is EAQVTQNPRYLITVTGKKLTVTCSQNMNHEYMSWYRQDPGLGLRQIYYSMNVEVTDKGDVPEGYKVSRKEKRNFPLILESPSPNQTSLYFCASSVGTGNEKLFFGSGTQLSVL.